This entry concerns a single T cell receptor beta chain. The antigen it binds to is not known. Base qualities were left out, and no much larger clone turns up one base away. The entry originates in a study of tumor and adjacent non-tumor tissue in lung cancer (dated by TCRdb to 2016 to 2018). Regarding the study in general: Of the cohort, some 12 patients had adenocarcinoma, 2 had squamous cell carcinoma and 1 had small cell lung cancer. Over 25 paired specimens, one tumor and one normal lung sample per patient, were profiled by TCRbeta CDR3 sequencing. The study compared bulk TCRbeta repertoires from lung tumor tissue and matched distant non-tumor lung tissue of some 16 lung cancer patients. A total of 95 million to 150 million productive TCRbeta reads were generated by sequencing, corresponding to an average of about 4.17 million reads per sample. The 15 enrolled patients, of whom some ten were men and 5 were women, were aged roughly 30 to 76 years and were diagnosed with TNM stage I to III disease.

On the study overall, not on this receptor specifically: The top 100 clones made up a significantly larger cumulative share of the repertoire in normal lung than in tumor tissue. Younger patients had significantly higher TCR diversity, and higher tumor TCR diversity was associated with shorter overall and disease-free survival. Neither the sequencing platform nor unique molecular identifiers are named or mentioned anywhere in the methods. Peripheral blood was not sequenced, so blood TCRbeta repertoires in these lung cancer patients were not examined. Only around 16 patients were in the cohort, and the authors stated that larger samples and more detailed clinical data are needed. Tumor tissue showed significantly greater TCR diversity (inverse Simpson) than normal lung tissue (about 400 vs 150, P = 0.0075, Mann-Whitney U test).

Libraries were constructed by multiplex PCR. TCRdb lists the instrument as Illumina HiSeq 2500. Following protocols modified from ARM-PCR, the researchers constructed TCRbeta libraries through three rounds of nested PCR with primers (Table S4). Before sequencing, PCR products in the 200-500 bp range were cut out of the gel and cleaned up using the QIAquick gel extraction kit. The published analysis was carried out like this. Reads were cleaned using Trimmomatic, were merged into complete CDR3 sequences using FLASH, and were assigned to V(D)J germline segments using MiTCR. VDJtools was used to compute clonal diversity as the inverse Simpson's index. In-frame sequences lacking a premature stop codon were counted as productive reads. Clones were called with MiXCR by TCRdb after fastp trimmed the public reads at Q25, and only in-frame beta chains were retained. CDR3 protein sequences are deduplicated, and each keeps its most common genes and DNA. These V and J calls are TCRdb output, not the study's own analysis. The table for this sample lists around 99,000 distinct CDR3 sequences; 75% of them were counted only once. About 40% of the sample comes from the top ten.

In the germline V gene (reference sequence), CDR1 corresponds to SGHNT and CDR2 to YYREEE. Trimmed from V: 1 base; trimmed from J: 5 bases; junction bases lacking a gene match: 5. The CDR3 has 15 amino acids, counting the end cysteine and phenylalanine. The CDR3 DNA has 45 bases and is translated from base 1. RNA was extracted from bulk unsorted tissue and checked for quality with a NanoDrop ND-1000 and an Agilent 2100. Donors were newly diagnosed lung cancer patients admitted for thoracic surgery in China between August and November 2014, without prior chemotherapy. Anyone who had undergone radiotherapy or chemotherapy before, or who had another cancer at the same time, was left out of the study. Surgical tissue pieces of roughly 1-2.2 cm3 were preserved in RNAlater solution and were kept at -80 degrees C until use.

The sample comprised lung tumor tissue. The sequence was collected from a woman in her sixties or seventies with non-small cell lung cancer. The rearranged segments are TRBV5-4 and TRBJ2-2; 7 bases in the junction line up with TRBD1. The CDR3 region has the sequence CASSLYRGSTGELFF. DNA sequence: TGTGCCAGCAGCTTGTACAGGGGTAGTACCGGGGAGCTGTTTTTT.